These T cell receptor beta chains were read from a single sample in a study of STAT5B mutations in CD4+ large granular lymphocyte leukemia. TCRdb keeps only in-frame clones here, not all; method: immunoSEQ multiplex PCR. The data show around 43,000 clones, about 86% seen once. The material sequenced was CD4+ T cells from blood buffy coats. The source of these receptors is a human donor in good health. Both conserved end residues are part of each CDR3. D genes are given only for firm matches. A clone size is listed for some rows: how often the clone was seen (once, few, many), or a class if it is expanded.

d_gene,j_gene,abundance,v_gene,CDR3aa,CDR3nt
TRBD2,TRBJ2-1,NA,TRBV28,CASSLRGGSLEQFF,TGTGCCAGCAGTTTACGGGGGGGGTCTCTTGAGCAGTTCTTC
NA,TRBJ1-1,NA,TRBV15,CAVGGHDTEAFF,TGTGCCGTTGGGGGCCACGACACTGAAGCTTTCTTT
NA,TRBJ2-7,NA,TRBV7-3,CASSLTTPNDEQYF,TGTGCCAGCAGCTTAACGACCCCAAACGACGAGCAGTACTTC
TRBD1,TRBJ2-3,NA,TRBV5-1,CASSAETGFSTDTQYF,TGCGCCAGCAGCGCCGAGACAGGGTTTAGCACAGATACGCAGTATTTT
NA,TRBJ2-1,NA,TRBV12-5,CASGPIVGGIAYNEQFF,TGTGCTAGTGGTCCCATCGTGGGAGGAATAGCCTACAATGAGCAGTTCTTC
TRBD1,TRBJ1-2,NA,TRBV5-4,CASSSDRDGYTF,TGTGCCAGCAGCTCGGACAGGGATGGCTACACCTTC
TRBD1,TRBJ1-1,NA,TRBV7-2,CASSLWDSGEAFF,TGTGCCAGCAGCTTATGGGACAGCGGTGAAGCTTTCTTT
NA,TRBJ2-5,NA,TRBV6-1,CASSEHREAPVGYF,TGTGCCAGCAGTGAACACCGGGAAGCCCCAGTCGGGTACTTC
NA,TRBJ2-3,NA,TRBV7-3,CASSFSRDGADTQYF,TGTGCCAGCAGCTTTTCCCGGGATGGGGCAGATACGCAGTATTTT
TRBD1,TRBJ2-7,once,TRBV6-1,CASSARPTGTPHESEQYF,TGTGCCAGCAGTGCCCGACCGACAGGGACCCCCCACGAGTCCGAGCAGTACTTC
NA,TRBJ1-2,NA,TRBV11-2,CASSLDTGRVYGYTF,TGTGCCAGCAGCTTAGACACAGGGAGAGTCTATGGCTACACCTTC
TRBD1,TRBJ1-4,NA,TRBV18,CASSPTTGGEEKLFF,TGTGCCAGCTCACCAACGACAGGGGGTGAAGAAAAACTGTTTTTT
NA,TRBJ1-5,NA,TRBV4-1,CASSQEQRWPQHF,TGCGCCAGCAGCCAAGAACAGAGGTGGCCCCAGCATTTT
NA,TRBJ1-1,NA,TRBV28,CASSLGYTEAFF,TGTGCCAGCAGTTTGGGGTACACTGAAGCTTTCTTT
NA,TRBJ2-7,medium-sized,TRBV5-6,CASSQGPGPTYEQYF,TGTGCCAGCAGCCAGGGGCCGGGGCCCACCTACGAGCAGTACTTC
NA,TRBJ2-5,NA,TRBV29-1,CSVGQREETQYF,TGCAGCGTTGGTCAAAGAGAAGAGACCCAGTACTTC
NA,TRBJ2-2,NA,TRBV5-1,CASSFGGRTGELFF,TGCGCCAGCAGCTTTGGGGGGCGGACCGGGGAGCTGTTTTTT
TRBD1,TRBJ1-3,NA,TRBV5-1,CASSLAGGRIGNTIYF,TGCGCCAGCAGCTTGGCAGGGGGTCGCATCGGAAACACCATATATTTT
NA,TRBJ1-1,NA,TRBV5-5,CASRNRNTEAFF,TGTGCTAGCAGGAACCGGAACACTGAAGCTTTCTTT
TRBD1,TRBJ2-7,NA,TRBV2,CASSEVGQGNYEQYF,TGTGCCAGCAGTGAAGTTGGACAGGGTAACTACGAGCAGTACTTC
NA,TRBJ2-7,NA,TRBV13,CASSLDVIYEEYF,TGTGCCAGCAGCTTAGACGTAATCTACGAGGAATACTTC
NA,TRBJ1-4,NA,TRBV6-5,CASSPFGQINEKLFF,TGTGCCAGCAGTCCCTTCGGCCAGATCAATGAAAAACTGTTTTTT
TRBD2,TRBJ2-2,few,TRBV7-2,CASSLLGLAGRTGELFF,TGTGCCAGCAGCTTACTAGGACTAGCGGGACGGACCGGGGAGCTGTTTTTT
NA,TRBJ1-2,NA,TRBV6-1,CASSAGDGYTF,TGTGCCAGCAGCGCAGGAGATGGCTACACCTTC
TRBD2,TRBJ2-5,NA,TRBV7-7,CASSQRGRAEETQYF,TGTGCCAGCAGCCAGCGGGGAAGGGCGGAAGAGACCCAGTACTTC
TRBD2,TRBJ2-1,NA,TRBV11-2,CASSSGEGLDEFF,TGTGCCAGCAGCTCGGGCGAGGGACTAGACGAGTTCTTC
NA,TRBJ2-7,NA,TRBV27,CASSFRFPKNWDYEQYF,TGTGCCAGCAGTTTCAGATTTCCCAAAAACTGGGACTACGAGCAGTACTTC
NA,TRBJ2-5,NA,TRBV7-6,CASSLTGAQETQYF,TGTGCCAGCAGCTTAACGGGAGCTCAAGAGACCCAGTACTTC
NA,TRBJ1-1,few,TRBV9,CASSGPGLNTEAFF,TGTGCCAGCAGCGGTCCGGGCCTGAACACTGAAGCTTTCTTT
NA,TRBJ1-1,NA,TRBV6-5,CASSTKGSSAFF,TGTGCCAGCAGTACGAAGGGAAGTTCAGCTTTCTTT
TRBD2,TRBJ2-1,NA,TRBV7-3,CASSGRGGSYNEQFF,TGTGCCAGCAGCGGGCGGGGCGGGAGCTACAATGAGCAGTTCTTC
TRBD1,TRBJ2-3,NA,TRBV19,CASSILRGQGTDTQYF,TGTGCCAGTAGTATCCTCAGGGGGCAGGGCACAGATACGCAGTATTTT
TRBD2,TRBJ2-7,NA,TRBV11-3,CASSHHGREGRYEQYF,TGTGCCAGCAGCCACCATGGGCGGGAGGGCCGCTACGAGCAGTACTTC
TRBD1,TRBJ2-7,NA,TRBV25-1,CASSRTGVYEQYF,TGTGCCAGCAGTAGAACAGGGGTCTACGAGCAGTACTTC
NA,TRBJ1-3,NA,TRBV30,CAWRASGNTIYF,TGTGCCTGGAGAGCCTCTGGAAACACCATATATTTT
TRBD1,TRBJ1-2,few,TRBV6-5,CASSDRARYTF,TGTGCCAGCAGTGACAGGGCGCGCTACACCTTC
TRBD1,TRBJ1-2,NA,TRBV7-9,CASSLLTGGNYGYTF,TGTGCCAGCAGCTTATTAACAGGGGGCAACTATGGCTACACCTTC
NA,TRBJ1-2,NA,TRBV30,CAWSPRSVTGYTF,TGTGCCTGGAGTCCCCGTTCGGTCACTGGCTACACCTTC
NA,TRBJ2-4,NA,TRBV11-2,CASSFRVSGSPGNIQYF,TGTGCCAGCAGCTTCCGGGTCAGCGGGTCCCCTGGTAACATTCAGTACTTC
TRBD2,TRBJ2-3,once,TRBV18,CASSPPGLAGGDTQYF,TGTGCCAGCTCACCACCCGGACTAGCGGGAGGCGATACGCAGTATTTT
NA,TRBJ2-1,NA,TRBV2,CASSEQGSSYNEQFF,TGTGCCAGCAGTGAACAGGGGAGCTCCTACAATGAGCAGTTCTTC
NA,TRBJ1-4,NA,TRBV5-1,CASSLAVGEKLFF,TGCGCCAGCAGCTTGGCCGTAGGTGAAAAACTGTTTTTT
NA,TRBJ1-1,NA,TRBV19,CASNGMWNTEAFF,TGTGCCAGTAATGGGATGTGGAACACTGAAGCTTTCTTT
TRBD2,TRBJ2-7,once,TRBV6-5,CASSTSGRASYEQYF,TGTGCCAGCAGTACTAGCGGGAGGGCCTCCTACGAGCAGTACTTC
TRBD2,TRBJ2-5,NA,TRBV5-1,CASTLTSGAQETQYF,TGCGCCAGCACCCTGACTAGCGGGGCTCAAGAGACCCAGTACTTC
TRBD1,TRBJ1-2,NA,TRBV29-1,CSAGTGKETRYGYTF,TGCAGCGCAGGGACAGGGAAGGAGACCCGCTATGGCTACACCTTC